The next 24 T cell receptor beta chains were all read from a single sample in a study of human T cells and chemical hapten exposure. The time point here: pre-sensitization, week 0. This sample's treatment: therapeutic diphenylcyclopropenone sensitization with weekly scalp DPC. TCRdb reprocessed the RACE reads via MiXCR and lists one record per CDR3 protein. The repertoire holds around 330,000 distinct CDR3 sequences, with about 5% as singletons. Sequencing was performed on whole blood, taken in connection with sensitization to the hapten diphenylcyclopropenone (DPC). The origin of the receptors is a woman aged 18-35 years with alopecia areata. Some clones in this sample may be carry-over from other donors' samples.

This clonotype was seen repeatedly, ten times or more. The chain recombines TRBV6-2 or TRBV6-3 with TRBJ2-3, with 9 nucleotides matching TRBD2. The CDR3 is made up of 14 amino acids. Germline V gene sequence: CDR1 MNHEY, CDR2 SVGEGT. Losses at the gene ends were 2 bases for V and 9 bases for J; bases not matched to a gene: 6. CDR3 DNA sequence: TGTGCCAGCAGTTACGGGCTAGCGGGGCGGACGCAGTATTTT. Its translation: CASSYGLAGRTQYF.

This clonotype was recorded many times. The chain recombines TRBV6-5 with TRBJ2-2, with D perhaps matching TRBD2 (5 bases). Trimming took off 2 bases at V and 6 bases at J, with 7 bases between the two ends. CDR1 is MNHEY, CDR2 SVGAGI, per germline. The CDR3 sequence is 13 residues long. The CDR3 DNA reads TGTGCCAGCAGTTACCCCGGGGCCGGGGAGCTGTTTTTT. This encodes CASSYPGAGELFF.

Ten or more counts support this clonotype. This rearrangement joins TRBV9 to TRBJ2-3, with D possibly TRBD2 on 5 matching bases. This CDR3 contains 14 residues. Germline V gene data show CDR1 as SGDLS and CDR2 as YYNGEE. V dropped 4 bases and J dropped 2 bases, with 11 bases sitting between them. The CDR3 DNA reads as TGTGCCAGCAGCTACACAGCGGACACAGATACGCAGTATTTT. This translates into CASSYTADTDTQYF.

V is TRBV6-5 and J is TRBJ2-1, with a weak D call TRBD2 (5 bases). Trimming took off 6 bases at V and 6 bases at J, with 18 bases between the two ends. In germline, CDR1 is MNHEY, CDR2 SVGAGI. The CDR3 extends over 15 amino acids. CDR3 residues: CASRYQALVVNEQFF. For the CDR3, the DNA is TGTGCCAGCAGGTACCAGGCACTAGTGGTCAATGAGCAGTTCTTC.

The sample holds a few counts of this clonotype. The gene calls are TRBV6-2 or TRBV6-3 and TRBJ1-1; 7 bases align to TRBD1. Trimming took 5 bases from V and 1 from J; bases not matched to a gene: 7. This CDR3 comprises 15 residues. The V gene's germline CDR1 is MNHEY and CDR2 SVGEGT. This CDR3 reads CASSTWDSQNTEAFF. The CDR3, as DNA: TGTGCCAGCAGTACTTGGGACAGCCAGAACACTGAAGCTTTCTTT.

The chain has TRBV6-5 and TRBJ2-7, with 8 bases that match TRBD2. After removal of 6 bases from V and 3 bases from J, the junction contained 10 bases not matched to a gene. CDR1 and CDR2 from the germline V gene are MNHEY and SVGAGI. CDR3 length: 15 amino acids. The CDR3 DNA is TGTGCCAGCAGACCGGGAGGGATGAGCGACTACGAGCAGTACTTC. It yields the protein CASRPGGMSDYEQYF.

This clonotype appeared a few times. This chain uses TRBV27 with TRBJ2-3; 10 positions agree with TRBD2. Germline CDR1 is MNHEY and CDR2 is SMNVEV (reference sequence). V lost 7 bases, J lost 4 bases, and 11 bases stayed unmatched. The CDR3 spans 16 residues. Here the CDR3 reads CASISGAGGLSDTQYF. The CDR3 nucleotides are TGTGCCAGCATCTCTGGAGCGGGGGGGCTCTCAGATACGCAGTATTTT.

This clonotype has more than one count but fewer than ten. The chain combines TRBV6-5 with TRBJ2-5; D remains unclear. The CDR3 has 15 residues. Trimming shortened V by 6 bases and J by 5 bases, and 19 bases separated the two germline ends. The V gene's germline CDR1 is MNHEY and CDR2 SVGAGI. CDR3 DNA: TGTGCCAGCAGACGCCCGGGCCTCCCTGAGGAGACCCAGTACTTC. Translating gives CASRRPGLPEETQYF.

The V call is TRBV12-3 or TRBV12-4, the J call TRBJ1-6; 7 bases are a match to TRBD1. The CDR3 length is 15 residues. Losses at the gene ends were 2 bases for V and 9 bases for J; bases not matched to a gene: 7. Here the CDR3 DNA reads TGTGCCAGCAGTTTAAATTGGGAGGGGGCTTCACCCCTCCACTTT. Translating gives CASSLNWEGASPLHF.

This clonotype was counted at least ten times. This chain links TRBV10-3 with TRBJ2-7; tentatively, D is TRBD2 (6 bases). The V and J ends lost 4 bases and 12 bases respectively, with 13 bases between them. CDR1 ENHRY and CDR2 SYGVKD come from the germline V gene. The CDR3 extends over 11 amino acids. This chain's CDR3 is CAISGSGDPYF. The CDR3 DNA follows: TGTGCCATCAGTGGGTCGGGGGATCCGTACTTC.

This clonotype has just a few counts. J is TRBJ1-6 and V is TRBV7-9; possible D gene TRBD1, 6 bases. Germline V gene sequence: CDR1 SEHNR, CDR2 FQNEAQ (reference sequence). V lost 5 bases and J lost 1, with 9 bases in between. The CDR3 has 15 residues. CDR3 DNA: TGTGCCAGCAGCGCACAGGGTTCCTATAATTCACCCCTCCACTTT. Translating it yields CASSAQGSYNSPLHF.

This clonotype was found a few times. The chain has TRBV3-1 and TRBJ2-5, with 9 bases identical to TRBD2. The germline V gene encodes CDR1 LGHDT and CDR2 YNNKEL (reference sequence). The J segment lost 3 bases and the V segment lost 5 bases, leaving 7 bases of the junction unmatched. The CDR3 is made up of 15 amino acids. Written as DNA, the CDR3 is TGTGCCAGCAGCTATATGACTAGCGGAAAAGAGACCCAGTACTTC. This codes for CASSYMTSGKETQYF.

The CDR3 reads CASTPTPRQDYNEQFF. CDR3 DNA sequence: TGTGCCAGCACCCCGACCCCGAGACAGGATTACAATGAGCAGTTCTTC. The chain uses TRBV6-2 or TRBV6-3 and TRBJ2-1, with a possible D match to TRBD1 (6 bases). This CDR3 region has 16 residues. V lost 7 bases and J 4 bases, leaving 20 bases between the germline ends. CDR1 and CDR2 (germline): MNHEY, SVGEGT.

The V and J genes are TRBV20-1 and TRBJ1-1; D not certain. V dropped 1 base and J dropped 3 bases, with 9 bases sitting between them. CDR1 is DFQATT and CDR2 is SNEGSKA in the germline V gene (reference sequence). The CDR3 spans 13 residues. The CDR3 DNA follows: TGCAGTGCTAGAGTTCCCTCGGACACTGAAGCTTTCTTT. It is translated as CSARVPSDTEAFF.

This clonotype has at least ten counts. The chain employs TRBV7-2 and TRBJ2-3, with D perhaps TRBD2 (7 bases). The V gene lost 10 bases and the J gene lost 6 bases, with 23 bases spanning the gap. This CDR3 contains 15 residues. Germline CDR1 is SGHTA and CDR2 is FQGNSA. For the CDR3, the DNA is TGTGCCATCCCTCTCCCGGGGGGCAGGTCGGATACGCAGTATTTT. Its protein is CAIPLPGGRSDTQYF.

This clonotype was counted many times. This sequence joins TRBV11-1 and TRBJ1-1; D not certain. V was clipped by 5 bases and J by 1 base, with 8 bases between them. Germline V lookup: CDR1 SGHAT, CDR2 FQDESV (reference sequence). The CDR3 totals 13 residues. This CDR3 reads CASSLQPNTEAFF. The CDR3 DNA sequence: TGTGCCAGCAGCCTACAGCCGAACACTGAAGCTTTCTTT.

This clonotype was picked up a small number of times. The rearrangement uses TRBV5-1 and TRBJ1-5; a weak D match, TRBD1 (5 bases). The CDR3 has 15 residues. The germline CDR1 and CDR2 sequences are SGHRS and YFSETQ. V dropped 5 bases and J dropped 7 bases, with 19 bases sitting between them. The CDR3 DNA reads TGCGCCAGCAGTACAGGAGAGGGCCAAGGACAGCCCCAGCATTTT. Protein product: CASSTGEGQGQPQHF.

The genes are TRBV7-2 and TRBJ2-2; 7 bases line up with TRBD2. Germline V gene lookup returns CDR1 SGHTA and CDR2 FQGNSA. The J segment lost 7 bases and the V segment lost 6 bases, leaving 8 bases of the junction unmatched. This CDR3 is 14 amino acids long. CDR3 nucleotide sequence: TGTGCCAGCAGGGTCGGGACTACCTACGGGGAGCTGTTTTTT. Translation: CASRVGTTYGELFF.

This clonotype came up a few times. This sequence joins TRBV29-1 and TRBJ1-1, with D maybe TRBD1 (5 bases). The CDR3 covers 13 residues. V was trimmed by 5 bases and J by 0 bases, leaving 10 bases between them. CDR1 and CDR2 (germline): SQVTM, ANQGSEA. The DNA for the CDR3 is TGCAGCGTTATACAGGTGTTGAACACTGAAGCTTTCTTT. It encodes CSVIQVLNTEAFF.

Concerning this clonotype itself: A much larger clone sits a single nucleotide away, making a read error possible. The chain uses TRBV2 and TRBJ1-3; D gene ambiguous. Trimming removed 4 bases from V and 2 bases from J, with 6 bases in between. From germline, CDR1 is SNHLY and CDR2 FYNNEI. This CDR3 contains 13 residues. The CDR3 DNA follows: TGTGCCAGCAGTGCCATAGCTGGAAACACCATATATTTT. This sequence encodes CASSAIAGNTIYF.

This clonotype was counted between two and nine times. The chain combines TRBV3-1 with TRBJ1-2, with D uncertain. The CDR3 totals 13 residues. Germline V lookup: CDR1 LGHDT, CDR2 YNNKEL (reference sequence). V shed 6 bases and J shed 4 bases, with 12 bases lying between them. CDR3 residues: CASRWAGGYGYTF. For the CDR3, the DNA is TGTGCCAGCAGGTGGGCTGGTGGCTATGGCTACACCTTC.

CDR3 region: CSAIAEGPFNNSPLHF. The CDR3 DNA reads as TGCAGTGCTATAGCGGAGGGACCCTTCAATAATTCACCCCTCCACTTT. This chain links TRBV20-1 with TRBJ1-6, with D possibly matching TRBD1 (5 bases). Germline V gives CDR1 DFQATT, CDR2 SNEGSKA (reference sequence). The CDR3 extends over 16 amino acids. With 4 bases removed from V and 5 bases from J, the gap between germline ends came to 18 bases.

This sequence joins TRBV6-1 and TRBJ2-5; the D is unclear. CDR1 is MNHNS, CDR2 SASEGT, per germline. CDR3 length: 12 residues. Between the trimmed V and J ends, which lost 8 bases and 3 bases, there was a span of 10 bases. The CDR3 DNA follows: TGTGCCAGCGTGTTGTTCAAAGAGACCCAGTACTTC. This encodes CASVLFKETQYF.

The J gene is TRBJ1-2, the V gene TRBV7-2; TRBD1 aligns across 8 bases. V shed 7 bases, J shed 2 bases, and the junction held 12 bases outside the gene matches. The germline V gene has CDR1 SGHTA and CDR2 FQGNSA. The CDR3 consists of 16 residues. The CDR3 nucleotides read TGTGCCAGCACCTCGTCGGGTTCAGGGGGCAACTATGGCTACACCTTC. As protein: CASTSSGSGGNYGYTF. Looking up the rest from reference TRBV7-2 and TRBJ1-2 gives the full variable domain: GAGVSQSPSNKVTEKGKDVELRCDPISGHTALYWYRQSLGQGLEFLIYFQGNSAPDKSGLPSDRFSAERTGGSVSTLTIQRTQQEDSAVYLCASTSSGSGGNYGYTFGSGTRLTVV.